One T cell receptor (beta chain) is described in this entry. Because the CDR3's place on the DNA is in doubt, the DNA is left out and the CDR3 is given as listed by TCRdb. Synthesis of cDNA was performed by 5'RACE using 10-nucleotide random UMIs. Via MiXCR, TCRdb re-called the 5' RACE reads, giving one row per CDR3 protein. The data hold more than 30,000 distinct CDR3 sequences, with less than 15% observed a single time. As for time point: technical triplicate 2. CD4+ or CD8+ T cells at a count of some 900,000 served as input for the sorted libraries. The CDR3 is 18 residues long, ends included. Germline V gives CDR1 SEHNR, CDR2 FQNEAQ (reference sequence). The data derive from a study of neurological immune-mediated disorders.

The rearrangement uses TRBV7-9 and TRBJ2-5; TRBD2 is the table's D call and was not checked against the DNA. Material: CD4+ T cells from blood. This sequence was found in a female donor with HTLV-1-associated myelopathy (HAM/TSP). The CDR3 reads CASSFYICSAPRSETQYF.